This T cell receptor (beta chain) was captured in a study of early T cells in non-severe SARS-CoV-2 infection. Background on the study: Unsorted whole blood bulk RNA was sequenced, with unpaired chains.

Molecules of cDNA were individually given unique molecular identifiers that were attached to them. TCRdb passed the 5' RACE reads through MiXCR, listing each CDR3 protein once. The sample lists tens of thousands of distinct CDR3 sequences; about 10% were seen once. In its sample, this clonotype was seen many times. Antigen: not known. Study-wide findings and caveats: There was a bias toward anti-spike CD8 responses in VDJdb matching, which missed private and CD4 specificities.

The CDR3 is 18 amino acids. Germline lookup yields CDR1 MNHEY and CDR2 SMNVEV (reference sequence). Trimming cost V 1 base and J 1 base, with 18 bases left between them. The clonotype comes from an adult who was a healthcare worker with PCR-confirmed SARS-CoV-2 infection or an uninfected control (not recorded which). The chain recombines TRBV27 with TRBJ2-3, with a tentative D call TRBD1 (7 bases). The sequences come from whole blood, collected at baseline. CDR3: CASSLYSLGGGRTDTQYF. In DNA form, the CDR3 reads TGTGCCAGCAGTTTATATAGTCTAGGAGGGGGCCGCACAGATACGCAGTATTTT.